This T cell receptor (beta chain) emerged from a study of breast tumors, draining lymph nodes, adjacent tissues. Whole-study results and caveats: Compared with lymph nodes, tumors were less diverse; compared with nontumor tissue, more. Luminal-like breast cancer showed significantly higher tumor–nontumor repertoire similarity than basal-like.

Per germline, CDR1 SGHAT and CDR2 FQNNGV. The CDR3 has 14 amino acids. V lost 0 bases to trimming and J lost 3 bases, with 8 bases between them. Axillary draining lymph nodes of breast cancer patients supplied the node samples. This clonotype came up many times. What it binds is not known. TCRdb ran MiXCR on the multiplex PCR reads and lists one entry per CDR3 protein. The table lists hundreds of thousands of distinct CDR3 sequences, less than 40% of them singletons. The chain carries TRBV11-2 and TRBJ1-2; no clear D. Sequencing was performed on axillary lymph node tissue. The sequence came from a female donor with breast cancer. Some clones in this sample may be carry-over from other donors' samples. Here the CDR3 DNA reads TGTGCCAGCAGCTTAGATCCCCGAGACTATGGCTACACCTTC. Translation gives CASSLDPRDYGYTF.